This note documents a single T cell receptor beta chain sequence. No antigen is known for it. This record comes from a study of post-analysis software for immune sequencing data. The study, taken as a whole, reports: Normalized Chao1 diversity in multiple sclerosis patients fell significantly below that of controls. Roughly 5 TRBV segments occurring more often in patients than controls included TRBV5-6, TRBV5-1 and TRBV20-1.

Each TCR beta cDNA library carried unique molecular identifiers. Starting from about 0.98 to 11 million T cells, the study yielded approximately 500,000 cDNA molecules. TCRdb fed the PCR reads into MiXCR, producing one record per CDR3 protein. This sample has about 680,000 distinct CDR3 sequences, with 59% found just once. The CDR3 length is 13 residues. Germline lookup yields CDR1 DFQATT and CDR2 SNEGSKA (reference sequence). The V end was cut by 0 bases, the J end by 4 bases, with 7 bases between. The chain combines TRBV20-1 with TRBJ2-1, with a weak D call TRBD2 (6 bases). Source material: blood. This sequence was found in a girl under 10 years old with multiple sclerosis. The CDR3 coding sequence is TGCAGTGCTAGAGAGGCGGGGTACAATGAGCAGTTCTTC. It translates to CSAREAGYNEQFF.